The 21 T cell receptor beta chains below come from one sample, sequenced in a study of a mutant IDH1 vaccine in newly diagnosed glioma. No antigen has been identified for these receptors. Time point in this sample: week 47, end of study. What each vaccine dose contained was 300 ug of mutant IDH1 20-mer peptide, accompanied by topical imiquimod. Clones were read by immunoSEQ multiplex PCR, and TCRdb kept only the in-frame ones, dropping some. The repertoire holds 40,000 or so clones, with 70% to 85% as singletons. The sequenced sample was PBMCs, obtained from a glioma patient whose treatment included an IDH1 peptide vaccine. The receptors originated from a man between 18 and 29 years old with glioma. Some clones in this sample may be carry-over from other donors' samples.

The gene calls are TRBV7-2 and TRBJ2-3, with TRBD1 identical over 7 bases. This CDR3 has 15 amino acids. V lost 2 bases, J lost 1 base, and 3 bases stayed unmatched. The germline V gene has CDR1 SGHTA and CDR2 FQGNSA. CDR3: CASSLKGAGTDTQYF. CDR3 sequence (DNA): TGTGCCAGCAGCTTAAAGGGGGCGGGCACAGATACGCAGTATTTT.

A few counts support this clone. The rearrangement joins TRBV30 to TRBJ1-5; no clear D gene. CDR1 and CDR2 (germline): GTSNPN, SVGIG (reference sequence). Trimming took off 0 bases at V and 8 bases at J, with 11 bases between the two ends. This CDR3 has 13 amino acids. In nucleotides, the CDR3 is TGTGCCTGGAGTGTACAGCAGAACGAGCCCCAGCATTTT. It yields the protein CAWSVQQNEPQHF.

The genes are TRBV6-5 and TRBJ1-5, with D unresolved. The CDR3 runs to 13 residues. Trimming shortened V by 2 bases and J by 4 bases, and 6 bases separated the two germline ends. Germline V gives CDR1 MNHEY, CDR2 SVGAGI. CDR3 in amino acids: CASSYAINQPQHF. The CDR3 nucleotides are TGTGCCAGCAGTTACGCGATAAATCAGCCCCAGCATTTT.

V and J are TRBV2 and TRBJ2-7; no clear D. The CDR3 sequence is 13 residues long. Per germline, CDR1 SNHLY and CDR2 FYNNEI. The V gene lost 7 bases and the J gene lost 4 bases, with 14 bases spanning the gap. CDR3 bases: TGTGCCAGCACGTACATCCCATGGTACGAGCAGTACTTC. Its translation is CASTYIPWYEQYF. The variable domain in full, completed from reference TRBV2 and TRBJ2-7, reads EPEVTQTPSHQVTQMGQEVILRCVPISNHLYFYWYRQILGQKVEFLVSFYNNEISEKSEIFDDQFSVERPDGSNFTLKIRSTKLEDSAMYFCASTYIPWYEQYFGPGTRLTVT.

For the CDR3, the DNA is TGTGCCAGCAGTGCCGCGGCAGCCTACGAGCAGTACTTC. This sequence encodes CASSAAAAYEQYF. The chain couples TRBV6-1 to TRBJ2-7; D is uncertain. The CDR3 sequence is 13 residues long. V dropped 4 bases and J dropped 2 bases, with 9 bases sitting between them. Germline CDR1 and CDR2: MNHNS and SASEGT.

The chain is built from TRBV30 and TRBJ1-5; D ambiguous. The CDR3 sequence is 16 residues long. The V end lost 1 base, the J end lost 2 bases, and 15 bases lay between the germline ends. Germline V gives CDR1 GTSNPN, CDR2 SVGIG (reference sequence). Here the CDR3 reads CAWSAKSGFRNQPQHF. CDR3 bases: TGTGCCTGGAGTGCTAAGTCGGGATTTCGCAATCAGCCCCAGCATTTT.

The CDR3 spells CASSGGAGYGYTF. The CDR3 nucleotides read TGTGCCAGCAGCGGCGGGGCTGGTTATGGCTACACCTTC. This rearrangement joins TRBV7-9 to TRBJ1-2, with a possible D match to TRBD1 (5 bases). Germline values: CDR1 SEHNR, CDR2 FQNEAQ (reference sequence). V lost 5 bases and J 5 bases, leaving 12 bases between the germline ends. This CDR3 spans 13 amino acids.

This rearrangement joins TRBV10-3 to TRBJ2-7; 13 bases align to TRBD2. Germline V gives CDR1 ENHRY, CDR2 SYGVKD. The CDR3 consists of 17 residues. V was pared by 4 bases and J by 3 bases, with 9 bases of the junction left unmatched. This CDR3 reads CAISGPETSGGLYEQYF. The CDR3 bases are TGTGCCATCAGTGGGCCTGAGACTAGCGGGGGGCTCTACGAGCAGTACTTC.

As concerns this clone: Its ends do not fully match the called genes, so a read error is possible. The V call is TRBV7-2, the J call TRBJ2-5; a weak D match, TRBD2 (5 bases). The CDR3 is 14 residues long. Germline loops: CDR1 SGHTA, CDR2 FQGNSA. The CDR3 region is CASRLDLAGETQYF. DNA for the CDR3: TGTGCCAGCAGATTAGACCTAGCCGGAGAGACCCAGTACTTC.

The chain links TRBV7-9 to TRBJ2-1; 10 nucleotides line up with TRBD2. Germline V lookup: CDR1 SEHNR, CDR2 FQNEAQ (reference sequence). The V segment lost 3 bases and the J segment 1 base; nucleotides outside the gene matches: 0. This CDR3 region has 15 residues. In nucleotides, the CDR3 is TGTGCCAGCAGCTTTAGCGGGAGGTCCTACAATGAGCAGTTCTTC. It yields the protein CASSFSGRSYNEQFF. Full variable domain (rest looked up from reference TRBV7-9 and TRBJ2-1): DTGVSQNPRHKITKRGQNVTFRCDPISEHNRLYWYRQTLGQGPEFLTYFQNEAQLEKSRLLSDRFSAERPKGSFSTLEIQRTEQGDSAMYLCASSFSGRSYNEQFFGPGTRLTVL.

This clone turned up a few times. The chain employs TRBV7-7 and TRBJ1-1; D is ambiguous. The V gene's germline CDR1 is SSHAT and CDR2 FNYEAQ (reference sequence). CDR3 length: 14 amino acids. CDR3 in DNA: TGTGCTAGCCCCTCGGGAGGGTCGAACACTGAAGCTTTCTTT. This translates into CASPSGGSNTEAFF.

V is TRBV5-6 and J is TRBJ1-6; D unclear. Trimming removed 0 bases at V and 9 bases at J, with 19 bases between. The CDR3 has 17 residues. Per the germline V gene, CDR1 is SGHDT and CDR2 is YYEEEE. In DNA form, the CDR3 reads TGTGCCAGCAGCTTGGCCGTAGTGCGAGGGAAGGGTTCACCCCTCCACTTT. Protein sequence: CASSLAVVRGKGSPLHF. The full variable domain, rest sourced from reference TRBV5-6 and TRBJ1-6, is DAGVTQSPTHLIKTRGQQVTLRCSPKSGHDTVSWYQQALGQGPQFIFQYYEEEERQRGNFPDRFSGHQFPNYSSELNVNALLLGDSALYLCASSLAVVRGKGSPLHFGNGTRLTVT.

The V call is TRBV7-9, the J call TRBJ1-1; D is possibly TRBD1 (5 bases). The CDR3 has 12 amino acids. Trimming removed 4 bases at V and 5 bases at J, with 8 bases between. Germline CDR1 reads SEHNR; CDR2 reads FQNEAQ (reference sequence). In DNA form, the CDR3 reads TGTGCCAGCAGCTGGGGGGGAACTGAAGCTTTCTTT. It specifies CASSWGGTEAFF.

This clone came up once. The V call is TRBV7-9, the J call TRBJ1-1; possibly TRBD1 for D (5 bases). The V end lost 3 bases, the J end lost 4 bases, and 9 bases lay between the germline ends. CDR1 and CDR2 (germline): SEHNR, FQNEAQ (reference sequence). The CDR3 spans 13 residues. The CDR3 loop reads CASSFAGSTEAFF. For the CDR3, the DNA is TGTGCCAGCAGCTTCGCAGGGAGCACTGAAGCTTTCTTT.

The genes are TRBV5-6 and TRBJ1-2; D gene ambiguous. Germline V gene lookup returns CDR1 SGHDT and CDR2 YYEEEE. The CDR3 consists of 14 residues. The V end lost 3 bases, the J end lost 11 bases, and 20 bases lay between the germline ends. CDR3 amino acids: CASSSPGEYGPYTF. Here the CDR3 DNA reads TGTGCCAGCAGCTCCCCCGGGGAATATGGGCCATACACCTTC.

The chain recombines TRBV7-9 with TRBJ1-6, with unresolved D. The CDR3 extends over 14 amino acids. CDR1 and CDR2 (germline): SEHNR, FQNEAQ (reference sequence). Trimming removed 4 bases at V and 0 bases at J, with 4 bases between. The DNA for the CDR3 is TGTGCCAGCAGCTCTAGCTCCTATAATTCACCCCTCCACTTT. Its protein product is CASSSSSYNSPLHF.

The chain links TRBV7-9 to TRBJ2-3; tentative D call: TRBD2 (6 bases). V was shortened by 7 bases and J by 11 bases, with 28 bases between the two germline ends. Germline V lookup: CDR1 SEHNR, CDR2 FQNEAQ (reference sequence). The CDR3 has 16 residues. This CDR3 is CASTASGLHQKSGQYF. The CDR3 DNA is TGTGCCAGCACGGCTTCGGGACTCCACCAAAAATCGGGGCAGTATTTT. The full variable domain, with the rest looked up from reference TRBV7-9 and TRBJ2-3, is DTGVSQNPRHKITKRGQNVTFRCDPISEHNRLYWYRQTLGQGPEFLTYFQNEAQLEKSRLLSDRFSAERPKGSFSTLEIQRTEQGDSAMYLCASTASGLHQKSGQYFGPGTRLTVL.

The CDR3 loop reads CASSYQDRKDEKLFF. CDR3 in DNA: TGTGCCAGCAGTTACCAGGACAGGAAAGATGAAAAACTGTTTTTT. This chain uses TRBV6-5 with TRBJ1-4; 7 bases line up with TRBD1. Trimming at V came to 2 bases and at J to 6 bases, leaving 6 bases not matched to a gene. Germline loops: CDR1 MNHEY, CDR2 SVGAGI. This CDR3 contains 15 residues.

V gene TRBV28 combines with J gene TRBJ2-2, with D uncertain. The CDR3 loop spans 11 amino acids. From germline, CDR1 is MDHEN and CDR2 SYDVKM. Trimming stripped 5 bases from V and 9 bases from J, with 7 bases between. CDR3 in DNA: TGTGCCAGCAGTCCCCAGTGGGAGCTGTTTTTT. It translates to CASSPQWELFF.

This clone rates as large. J is TRBJ1-4 and V is TRBV5-1; no reliable D call. The CDR3 contains 12 residues. Trimming took off 3 bases at V and 5 bases at J, with 5 bases between the two ends. Germline values: CDR1 SGHRS, CDR2 YFSETQ. CDR3 bases: TGCGCCAGCAGCTGGCCGAATGAAAAACTGTTTTTT. The encoded protein is CASSWPNEKLFF. Full variable domain (outside the CDR3, taken from reference TRBV5-1 and TRBJ1-4): KAGVTQTPRYLIKTRGQQVTLSCSPISGHRSVSWYQQTPGQGLQFLFEYFSETQRNKGNFPGRFSGRQFSNSRSEMNVSTLELGDSALYLCASSWPNEKLFFGSGTQLSVL.

The gene calls are TRBV6-1 and TRBJ1-5, with D uncertain. This CDR3 has 14 residues. Trimming left V 3 bases short and J 0 bases short, with 6 bases between. Germline lookup yields CDR1 MNHNS and CDR2 SASEGT. CDR3 bases: TGTGCCAGCAGTGACAGGCTTAGCAATCAGCCCCAGCATTTT. The encoded protein is CASSDRLSNQPQHF.